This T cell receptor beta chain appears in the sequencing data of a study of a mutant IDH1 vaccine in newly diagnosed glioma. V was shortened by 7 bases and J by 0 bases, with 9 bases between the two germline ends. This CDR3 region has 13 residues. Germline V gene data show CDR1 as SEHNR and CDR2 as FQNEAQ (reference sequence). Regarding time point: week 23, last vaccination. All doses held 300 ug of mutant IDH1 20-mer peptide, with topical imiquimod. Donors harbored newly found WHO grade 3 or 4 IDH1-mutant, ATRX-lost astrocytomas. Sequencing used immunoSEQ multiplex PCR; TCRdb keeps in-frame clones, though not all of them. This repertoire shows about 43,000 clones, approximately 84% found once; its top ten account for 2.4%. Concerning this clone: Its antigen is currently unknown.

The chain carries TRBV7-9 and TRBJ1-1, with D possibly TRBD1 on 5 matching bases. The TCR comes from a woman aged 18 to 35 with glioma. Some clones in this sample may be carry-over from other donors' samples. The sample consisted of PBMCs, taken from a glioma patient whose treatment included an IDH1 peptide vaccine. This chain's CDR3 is CASKETVNTEAFF. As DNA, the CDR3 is TGTGCCAGCAAGGAGACAGTGAACACTGAAGCTTTCTTT.